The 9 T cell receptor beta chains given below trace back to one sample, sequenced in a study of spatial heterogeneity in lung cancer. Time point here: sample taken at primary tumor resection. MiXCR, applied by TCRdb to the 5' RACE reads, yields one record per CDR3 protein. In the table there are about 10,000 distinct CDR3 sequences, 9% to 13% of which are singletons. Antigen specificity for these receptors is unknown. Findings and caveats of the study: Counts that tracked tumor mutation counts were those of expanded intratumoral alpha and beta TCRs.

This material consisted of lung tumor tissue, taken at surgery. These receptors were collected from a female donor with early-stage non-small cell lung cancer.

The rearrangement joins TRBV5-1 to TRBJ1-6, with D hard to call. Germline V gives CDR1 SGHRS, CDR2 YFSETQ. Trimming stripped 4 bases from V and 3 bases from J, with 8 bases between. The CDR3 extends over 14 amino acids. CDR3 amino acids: CASSPDVYNSPLHF. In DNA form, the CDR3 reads TGCGCCAGCAGCCCGGACGTCTATAATTCACCCCTCCACTTT.

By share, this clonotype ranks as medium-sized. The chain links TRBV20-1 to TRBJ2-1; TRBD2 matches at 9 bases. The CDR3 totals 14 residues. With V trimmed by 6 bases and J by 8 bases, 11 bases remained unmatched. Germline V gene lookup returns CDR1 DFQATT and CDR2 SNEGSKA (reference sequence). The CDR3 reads CSATKTSGTHEQFF. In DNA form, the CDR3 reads TGCAGTGCAACTAAGACTAGCGGAACTCATGAGCAGTTCTTC.

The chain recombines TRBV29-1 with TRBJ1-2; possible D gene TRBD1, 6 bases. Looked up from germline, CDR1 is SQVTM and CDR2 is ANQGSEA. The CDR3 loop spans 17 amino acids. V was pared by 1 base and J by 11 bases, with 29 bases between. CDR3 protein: CSVEVVGLIRGPPTYTF. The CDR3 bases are TGCAGCGTTGAAGTTGTCGGGCTTATCAGGGGACCTCCGACTTACACCTTC.

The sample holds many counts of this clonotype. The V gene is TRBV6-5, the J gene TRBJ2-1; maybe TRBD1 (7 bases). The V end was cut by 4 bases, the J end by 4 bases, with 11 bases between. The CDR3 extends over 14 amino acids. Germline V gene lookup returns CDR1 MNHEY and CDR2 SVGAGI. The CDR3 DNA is TGTGCCAGCAGTTCGGCGGGACAGTACAATGAGCAGTTCTTC. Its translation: CASSSAGQYNEQFF.

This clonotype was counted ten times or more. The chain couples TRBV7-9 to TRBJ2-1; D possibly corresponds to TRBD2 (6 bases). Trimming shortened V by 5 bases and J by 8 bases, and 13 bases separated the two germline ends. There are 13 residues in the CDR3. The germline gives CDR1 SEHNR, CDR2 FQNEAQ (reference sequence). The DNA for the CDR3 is TGTGCCAGCAGCCGGGACTCTGGGCATGAGCAGTTCTTC. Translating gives CASSRDSGHEQFF.

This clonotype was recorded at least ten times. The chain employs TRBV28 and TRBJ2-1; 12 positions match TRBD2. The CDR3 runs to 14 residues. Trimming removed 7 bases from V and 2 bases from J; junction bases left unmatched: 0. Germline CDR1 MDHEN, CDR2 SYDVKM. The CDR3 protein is CASTSGRAYNEQFF. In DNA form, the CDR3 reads TGTGCCAGCACTAGCGGGAGGGCCTACAATGAGCAGTTCTTC. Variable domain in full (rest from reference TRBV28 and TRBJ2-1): DVKVTQSSRYLVKRTGEKVFLECVQDMDHENMFWYRQDPGLGLRLIYFSYDVKMKEKGDIPEGYSVSREKKERFSLILESASTNQTSMYLCASTSGRAYNEQFFGPGTRLTVL.

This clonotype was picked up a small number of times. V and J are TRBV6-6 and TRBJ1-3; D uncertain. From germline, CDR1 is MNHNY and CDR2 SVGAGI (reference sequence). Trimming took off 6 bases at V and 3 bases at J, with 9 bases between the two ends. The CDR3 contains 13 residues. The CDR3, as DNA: TGTGCCAGCAGGGAGACCTATGGAAACACCATATATTTT. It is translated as CASRETYGNTIYF.

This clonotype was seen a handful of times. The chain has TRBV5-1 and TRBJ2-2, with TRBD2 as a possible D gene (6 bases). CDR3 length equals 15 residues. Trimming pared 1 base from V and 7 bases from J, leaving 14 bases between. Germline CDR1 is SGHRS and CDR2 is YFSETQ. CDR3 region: CASSLSATGGGELFF. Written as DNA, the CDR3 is TGCGCCAGCAGCTTGAGTGCTACCGGGGGCGGGGAGCTGTTTTTT.

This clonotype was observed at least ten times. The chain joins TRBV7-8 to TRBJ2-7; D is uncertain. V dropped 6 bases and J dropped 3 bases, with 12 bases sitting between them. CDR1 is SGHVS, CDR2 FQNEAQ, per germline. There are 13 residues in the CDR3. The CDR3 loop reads CASSPRTNYEQYF. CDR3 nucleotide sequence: TGTGCCAGCAGTCCTAGGACGAACTACGAGCAGTACTTC.